Each of the 12 T cell receptor beta chains below was sequenced from the same sample in a study of cytomegalovirus exposure and HLA in healthy donors. Sequencing was performed with immunoSEQ multiplex PCR; in TCRdb, only in-frame clones are kept and a portion is missing. In the table there are some 150,000 clones, approximately 86% of which are singletons. Material: PBMCs. These receptors were collected from a man between 18 and 29 years old in good health and CMV-seropositive.

The rearrangement joins TRBV6-1 to TRBJ2-7; tentative D call: TRBD2 (5 bases). Germline V gene lookup returns CDR1 MNHNS and CDR2 SASEGT. V gave up 11 bases and J gave up 0 bases, with 14 bases separating them. The CDR3 is 13 residues long. CDR3 DNA sequence: TGTGCCGCCTTGGGAGACTACTCCTACGAGCAGTACTTC. Translation gives CAALGDYSYEQYF.

This chain joins TRBV4-3 and TRBJ2-3; the D is unclear. Deletions cut 0 bases from V and 5 bases from J, with 6 bases between. Germline V gene sequence: CDR1 LGHNA, CDR2 YSLEER. The CDR3 has 13 residues. The CDR3 coding sequence is TGCGCCAGCAGCCAAGATCGCGGAGATACGCAGTATTTT. Its protein product is CASSQDRGDTQYF.

This chain links TRBV30 with TRBJ1-3; maybe TRBD1 (5 bases). The V end was cut by 3 bases, the J end by 0 bases, with 9 bases between. Germline CDR1 GTSNPN, CDR2 SVGIG (reference sequence). The CDR3 contains 14 residues. The CDR3 loop is CAWRSGGSGNTIYF. As DNA, the CDR3 is TGTGCCTGGAGGTCCGGGGGCTCTGGAAACACCATATATTTT.

The chain joins TRBV5-1 to TRBJ2-1, with 8 positions matching TRBD1. The V segment lost 4 bases and the J segment 5 bases; nucleotides outside the gene matches: 5. The CDR3 spans 14 residues. Germline values: CDR1 SGHRS, CDR2 YFSETQ. The CDR3 region is CASSAGQGHNEQFF. The CDR3 nucleotides are TGCGCCAGCAGCGCCGGACAGGGTCACAATGAGCAGTTCTTC.

The CDR3 sequence is CSVGHTSGGGNTQYF. The CDR3 DNA is TGCAGCGTCGGCCATACTAGCGGGGGGGGAAATACGCAGTATTTT. This rearrangement joins TRBV29-1 to TRBJ2-3; 13 bases map to TRBD2. J gave up 7 bases and V 6 bases, and 10 bases lay outside the gene matches. Germline lookup yields CDR1 SQVTM and CDR2 ANQGSEA. The CDR3 runs 15 residues.

The chain has TRBV7-2 and TRBJ2-1, with 11 bases matching TRBD2. This CDR3 region has 15 residues. Unmatched junction bases numbered 6, after V lost 5 bases and J lost 6 bases. CDR1 is SGHTA and CDR2 is FQGNSA in the germline V gene. The CDR3 DNA is TGTGCCAGCAGCGTTGGGACTAGCGGTCCCAATGAGCAGTTCTTC. As protein: CASSVGTSGPNEQFF.

This chain links TRBV4-3 with TRBJ2-7, with D possibly TRBD1 on 5 matching bases. Between the trimmed V and J ends, which lost 0 bases and 1 base, there was a span of 16 bases. CDR3 length equals 17 residues. CDR1 is LGHNA and CDR2 is YSLEER in the germline V gene. CDR3 sequence (DNA): TGCGCCAGCAGCCAAGACCAGGCAGGGCTGGGATCCTACGAGCAGTACTTC. It codes for CASSQDQAGLGSYEQYF.

This chain uses TRBV11-2 with TRBJ2-3; possibly TRBD1 for D (5 bases). Germline V lookup: CDR1 SGHAT, CDR2 FQNNGV. The CDR3 length is 14 residues. V dropped 6 bases and J dropped 0 bases, with 10 bases sitting between them. The CDR3 DNA is TGTGCCAGCAGTGCAGGGCCCAGCACAGATACGCAGTATTTT. Protein product: CASSAGPSTDTQYF. The variable domain in full, with the rest retrieved from reference TRBV11-2 and TRBJ2-3, is EAGVAQSPRYKIIEKRQSVAFWCNPISGHATLYWYQQILGQGPKLLIQFQNNGVVDDSQLPKDRFSAERLKGVDSTLKIQPAKLEDSAVYLCASSAGPSTDTQYFGPGTRLTVL.

The rearrangement uses TRBV19 and TRBJ1-1, with D hard to call. The CDR3 runs to 15 residues. Trimming removed 3 bases from V and 1 base from J, with 12 bases in between. Per germline, CDR1 LNHDA and CDR2 SQIVND (reference sequence). In nucleotides, the CDR3 is TGTGCCAGTAGTATTGGTGCAGTAAGGAACACTGAAGCTTTCTTT. This gives the protein CASSIGAVRNTEAFF.

The rearrangement links TRBV5-4 to TRBJ2-1, with D hard to call. This CDR3 region has 13 residues. CDR1 is SGHNT, CDR2 YYREEE, per germline (reference sequence). Trimming removed 4 bases from V and 5 bases from J, with 10 bases in between. CDR3 nucleotide sequence: TGTGCCAGCAGCGCCCAGATCGACAATGAGCAGTTCTTC. It is translated as CASSAQIDNEQFF.

The chain recombines TRBV27 with TRBJ2-5, with 8 bases aligning to TRBD2. Germline V CDR1 and CDR2: MNHEY, SMNVEV (reference sequence). The CDR3 is 14 residues long. The V segment lost 3 bases and the J segment 5 bases; nucleotides outside the gene matches: 5. DNA of the CDR3: TGTGCCAGCAGTTTTGCGGGGGGTCAGGAGACCCAGTACTTC. It translates to CASSFAGGQETQYF.

The rearrangement uses TRBV7-3 and TRBJ1-1; D is undetermined. V lost 1 base and J lost 4, with 10 bases in between. Germline CDR1 and CDR2: SGHTA and FQGTGA. The CDR3 has 14 amino acids. The CDR3 nucleotides read TGTGCCAGCAGCTTAAGAGGGTCGGGCACTGAAGCTTTCTTT. Translated, it gives CASSLRGSGTEAFF.